This T cell receptor (beta chain) was sequenced for a study of cytomegalovirus exposure and HLA in healthy donors. About the study: A data release that came early held around 85 million unique TCRs from HLA-typed donors. The study's findings and limits: According to the study, around 180 TCR beta chains were cytomegalovirus-associated. In a later analysis, at a false discovery rate of 0.05, 17,000 or so TCR beta sequences were associated with HLA alleles.

When sampled, the donors appeared nominally healthy, though they likely had unrecorded immune exposures. The table lists this clone with a count of one. The antigen remains undetermined. 60 Vbeta and 13 Jbeta primers were used in PCR. This table comes from immunoSEQ multiplex PCR, and its TCRdb copy is limited to in-frame clones, with some not included. Among roughly 80,000 clones listed, 65% to 85% were seen once. This CDR3 spans 14 amino acids. Trimming removed 1 base at V and 1 base at J, with 7 bases between. Germline lookup yields CDR1 LGHNA and CDR2 YSLEER. Material for sequencing was PBMCs. The V gene is TRBV4-3, the J gene TRBJ1-1; no definite D call. The sequence came from a woman aged 40 to 49 in good health and CMV-seropositive. For the CDR3, the DNA is TGCGCCAGCAGCCAAGTCCCCGGGAACACTGAAGCTTTCTTT. It is translated as CASSQVPGNTEAFF.